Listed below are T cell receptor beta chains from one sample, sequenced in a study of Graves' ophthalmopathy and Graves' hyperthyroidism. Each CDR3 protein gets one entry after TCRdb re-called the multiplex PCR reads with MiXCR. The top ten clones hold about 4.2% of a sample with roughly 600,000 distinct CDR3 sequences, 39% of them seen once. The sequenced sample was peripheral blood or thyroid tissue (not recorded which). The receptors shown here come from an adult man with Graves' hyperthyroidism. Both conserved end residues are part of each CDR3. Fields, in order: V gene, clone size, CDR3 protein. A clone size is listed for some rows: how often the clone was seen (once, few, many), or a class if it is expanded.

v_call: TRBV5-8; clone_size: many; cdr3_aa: CASSLPGRSSGNTIYF
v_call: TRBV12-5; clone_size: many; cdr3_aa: CASGLGGLYGYTF
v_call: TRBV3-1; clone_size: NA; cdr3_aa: CASSQDDRGAGYGYTF
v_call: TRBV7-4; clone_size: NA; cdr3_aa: CASSLERGKGEKLFF
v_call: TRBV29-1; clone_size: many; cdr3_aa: CSVAGTGLQETQYF
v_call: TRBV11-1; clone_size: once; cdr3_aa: CASSFIASGIWSQETQYF
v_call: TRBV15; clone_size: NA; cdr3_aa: CATSRDLAGGNSPLHF
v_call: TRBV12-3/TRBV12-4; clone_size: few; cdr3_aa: CASKTRGPGETQYF
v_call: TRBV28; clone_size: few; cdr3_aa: CASSGTPESYEQYF
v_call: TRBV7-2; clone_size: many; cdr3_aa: CASSLGFSETQYF
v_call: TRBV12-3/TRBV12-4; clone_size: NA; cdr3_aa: CASSFSGGPYEQYF
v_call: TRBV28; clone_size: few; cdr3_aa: CASSLPVGETQYF
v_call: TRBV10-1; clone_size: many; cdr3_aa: CASSEKPRQNPVTEAFF
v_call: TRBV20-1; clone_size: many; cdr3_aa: CSAREPSWGHEQYF
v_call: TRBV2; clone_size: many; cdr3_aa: CARTTGLHQETQYF
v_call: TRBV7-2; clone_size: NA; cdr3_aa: CASSSGVGAYNEQFF